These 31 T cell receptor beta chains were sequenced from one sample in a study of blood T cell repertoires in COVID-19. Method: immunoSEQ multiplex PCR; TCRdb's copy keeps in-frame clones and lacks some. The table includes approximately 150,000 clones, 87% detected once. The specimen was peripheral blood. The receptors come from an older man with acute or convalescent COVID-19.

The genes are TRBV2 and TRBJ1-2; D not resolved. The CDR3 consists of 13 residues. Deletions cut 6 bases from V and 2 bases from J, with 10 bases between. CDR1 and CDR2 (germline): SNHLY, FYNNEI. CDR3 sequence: CASSGGENYGYTF. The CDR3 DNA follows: TGTGCCAGCAGCGGCGGTGAGAACTATGGCTACACCTTC.

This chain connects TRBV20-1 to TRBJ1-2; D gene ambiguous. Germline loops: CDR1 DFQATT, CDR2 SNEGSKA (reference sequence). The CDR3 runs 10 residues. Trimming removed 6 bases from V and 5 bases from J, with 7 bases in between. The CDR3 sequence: CSAKLYGYTF. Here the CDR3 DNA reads TGCAGTGCCAAACTATATGGCTACACCTTC.

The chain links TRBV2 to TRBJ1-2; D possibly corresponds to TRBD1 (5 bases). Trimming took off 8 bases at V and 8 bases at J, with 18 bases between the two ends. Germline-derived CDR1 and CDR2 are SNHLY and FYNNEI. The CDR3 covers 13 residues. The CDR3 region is CASVAGGIEGYTF. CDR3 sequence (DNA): TGTGCCAGCGTGGCGGGGGGAATAGAGGGCTACACCTTC. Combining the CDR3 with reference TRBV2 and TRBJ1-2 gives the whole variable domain EPEVTQTPSHQVTQMGQEVILRCVPISNHLYFYWYRQILGQKVEFLVSFYNNEISEKSEIFDDQFSVERPDGSNFTLKIRSTKLEDSAMYFCASVAGGIEGYTFGSGTRLTVV.

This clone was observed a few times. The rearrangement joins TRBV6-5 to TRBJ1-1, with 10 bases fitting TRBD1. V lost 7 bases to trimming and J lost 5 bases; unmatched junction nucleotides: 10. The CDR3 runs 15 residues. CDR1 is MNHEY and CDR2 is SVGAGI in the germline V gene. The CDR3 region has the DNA TGTGCCAGCAATTGGGACAGGGGTGTTAGTACTGAAGCTTTCTTT. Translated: CASNWDRGVSTEAFF.

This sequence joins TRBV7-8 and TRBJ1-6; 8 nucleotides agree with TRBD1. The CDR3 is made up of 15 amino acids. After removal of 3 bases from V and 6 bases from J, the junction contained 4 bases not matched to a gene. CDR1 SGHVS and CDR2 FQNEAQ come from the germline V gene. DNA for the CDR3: TGTGCCAGCAGCTTCCGGACAGGGTCTAATTCACCCCTCCACTTT. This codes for CASSFRTGSNSPLHF. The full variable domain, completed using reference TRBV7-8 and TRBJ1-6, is GAGVSQSPRYKVAKRGQDVALRCDPISGHVSLFWYQQALGQGPEFLTYFQNEAQLDKSGLPSDRFFAERPEGSVSTLKIQRTQQEDSAVYLCASSFRTGSNSPLHFGNGTRLTVT.

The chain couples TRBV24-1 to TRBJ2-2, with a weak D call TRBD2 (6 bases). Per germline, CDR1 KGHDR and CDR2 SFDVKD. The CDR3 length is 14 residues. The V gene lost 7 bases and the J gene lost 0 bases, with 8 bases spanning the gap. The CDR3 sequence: CATSGGTNTGELFF. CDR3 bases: TGTGCCACCAGCGGGGGAACGAACACCGGGGAGCTGTTTTTT.

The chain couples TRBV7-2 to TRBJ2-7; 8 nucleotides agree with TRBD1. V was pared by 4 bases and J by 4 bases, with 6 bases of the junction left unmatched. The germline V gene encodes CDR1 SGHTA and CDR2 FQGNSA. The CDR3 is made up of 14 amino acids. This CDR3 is CASSWTGIIYEQYF. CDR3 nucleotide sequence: TGTGCCAGCAGCTGGACAGGGATAATTTACGAGCAGTACTTC.

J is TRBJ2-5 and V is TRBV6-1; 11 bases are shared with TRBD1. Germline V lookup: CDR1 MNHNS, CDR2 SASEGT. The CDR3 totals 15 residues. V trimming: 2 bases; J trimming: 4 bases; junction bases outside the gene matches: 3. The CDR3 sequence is CASSELGQGVETQYF. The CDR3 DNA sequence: TGTGCCAGCAGTGAACTGGGACAGGGGGTAGAGACCCAGTACTTC.

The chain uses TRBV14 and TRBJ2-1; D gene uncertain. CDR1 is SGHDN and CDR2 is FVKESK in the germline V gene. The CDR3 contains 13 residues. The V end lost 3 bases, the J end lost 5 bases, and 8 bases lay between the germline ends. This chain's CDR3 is CASSHLSDNEQFF. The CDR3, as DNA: TGTGCCAGCAGCCACCTTAGTGACAATGAGCAGTTCTTC.

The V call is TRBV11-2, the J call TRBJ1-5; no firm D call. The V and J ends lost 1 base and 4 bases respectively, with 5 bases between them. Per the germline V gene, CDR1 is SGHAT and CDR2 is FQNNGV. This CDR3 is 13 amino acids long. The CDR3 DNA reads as TGTGCCAGCAGCTTAGGACTAAATCAGCCCCAGCATTTT. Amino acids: CASSLGLNQPQHF.

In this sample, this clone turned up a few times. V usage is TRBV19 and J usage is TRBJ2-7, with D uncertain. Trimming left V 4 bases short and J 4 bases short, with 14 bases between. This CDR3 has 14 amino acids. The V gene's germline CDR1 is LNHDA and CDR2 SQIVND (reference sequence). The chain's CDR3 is CASSKLAVPYEQYF. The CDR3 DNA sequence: TGTGCCAGTAGTAAGCTTGCGGTCCCATACGAGCAGTACTTC.

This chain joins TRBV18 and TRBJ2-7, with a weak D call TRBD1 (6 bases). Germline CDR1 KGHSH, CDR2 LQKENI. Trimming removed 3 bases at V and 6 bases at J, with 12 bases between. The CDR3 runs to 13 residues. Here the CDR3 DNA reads TGTGCCAGCTCACCGGAACAGGGTCGCGAGCAGTACTTC. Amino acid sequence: CASSPEQGREQYF.

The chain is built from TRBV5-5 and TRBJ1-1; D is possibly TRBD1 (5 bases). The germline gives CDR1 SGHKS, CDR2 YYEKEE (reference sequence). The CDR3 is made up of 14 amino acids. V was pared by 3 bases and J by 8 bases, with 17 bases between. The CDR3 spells CASSSGTAKSEAFF. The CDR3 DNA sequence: TGTGCCAGCAGCTCGGGGACTGCCAAGAGCGAAGCTTTCTTT.

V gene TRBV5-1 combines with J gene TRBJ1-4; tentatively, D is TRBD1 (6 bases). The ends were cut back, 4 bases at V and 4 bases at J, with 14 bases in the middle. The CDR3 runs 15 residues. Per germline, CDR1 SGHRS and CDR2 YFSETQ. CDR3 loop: CASSANSGDNEKLFF. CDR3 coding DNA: TGCGCCAGCAGCGCAAACTCAGGGGATAATGAAAAACTGTTTTTT.

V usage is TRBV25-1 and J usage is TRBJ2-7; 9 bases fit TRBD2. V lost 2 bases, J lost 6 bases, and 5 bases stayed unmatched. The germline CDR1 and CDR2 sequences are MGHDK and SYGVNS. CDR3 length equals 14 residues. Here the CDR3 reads CASSELREGREQYF. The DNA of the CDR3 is TGTGCCAGCAGTGAACTGCGGGAGGGCCGCGAGCAGTACTTC.

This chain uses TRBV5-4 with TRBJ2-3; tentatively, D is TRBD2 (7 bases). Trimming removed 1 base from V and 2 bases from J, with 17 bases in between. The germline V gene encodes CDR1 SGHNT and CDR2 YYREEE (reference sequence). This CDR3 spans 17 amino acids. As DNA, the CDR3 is TGTGCCAGCAGCTTGAGGGGGGGACGCCCGACCACAGATACGCAGTATTTT. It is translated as CASSLRGGRPTTDTQYF.

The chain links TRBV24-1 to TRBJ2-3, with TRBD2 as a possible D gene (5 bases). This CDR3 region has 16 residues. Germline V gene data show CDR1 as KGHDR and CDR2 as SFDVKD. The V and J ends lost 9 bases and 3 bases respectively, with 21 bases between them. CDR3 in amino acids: CATSGRGQVGTDTQYF. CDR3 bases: TGTGCCACCTCTGGGAGAGGGCAGGTCGGGACAGATACGCAGTATTTT.

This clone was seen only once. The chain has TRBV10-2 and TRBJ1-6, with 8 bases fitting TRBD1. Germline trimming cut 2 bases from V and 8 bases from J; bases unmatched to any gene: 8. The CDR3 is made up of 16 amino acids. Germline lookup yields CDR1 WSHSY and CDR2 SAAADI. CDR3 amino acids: CASSERVGQGDSPLHF. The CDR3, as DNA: TGCGCCAGCAGTGAGAGGGTCGGACAGGGTGATTCACCCCTCCACTTT.

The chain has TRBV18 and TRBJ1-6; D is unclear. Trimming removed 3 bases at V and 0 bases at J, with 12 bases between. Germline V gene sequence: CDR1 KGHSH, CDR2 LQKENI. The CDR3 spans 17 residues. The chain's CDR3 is CASSPVSGSSYNSPLHF. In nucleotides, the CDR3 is TGTGCCAGCTCACCGGTCTCCGGGAGCTCCTATAATTCACCCCTCCACTTT. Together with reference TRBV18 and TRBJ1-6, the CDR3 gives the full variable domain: NAGVMQNPRHLVRRRGQEARLRCSPMKGHSHVYWYRQLPEEGLKFMVYLQKENIIDESGMPKERFSAEFPKEGPSILRIQQVVRGDSAAYFCASSPVSGSSYNSPLHFGNGTRLTVT.

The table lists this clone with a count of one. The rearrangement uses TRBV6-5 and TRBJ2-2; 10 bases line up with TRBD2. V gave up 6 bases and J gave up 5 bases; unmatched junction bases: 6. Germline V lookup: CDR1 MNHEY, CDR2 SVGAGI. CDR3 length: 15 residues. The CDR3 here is CASRLAGVGTGELFF. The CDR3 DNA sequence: TGTGCCAGCAGGCTAGCGGGAGTTGGGACCGGGGAGCTGTTTTTT.

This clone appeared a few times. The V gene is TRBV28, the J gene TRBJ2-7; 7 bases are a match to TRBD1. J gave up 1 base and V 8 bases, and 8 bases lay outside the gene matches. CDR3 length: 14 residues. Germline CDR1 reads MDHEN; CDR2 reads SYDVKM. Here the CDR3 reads CASGVDRVSYEQYF. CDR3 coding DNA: TGTGCCAGCGGAGTCGACAGGGTGTCCTACGAGCAGTACTTC.

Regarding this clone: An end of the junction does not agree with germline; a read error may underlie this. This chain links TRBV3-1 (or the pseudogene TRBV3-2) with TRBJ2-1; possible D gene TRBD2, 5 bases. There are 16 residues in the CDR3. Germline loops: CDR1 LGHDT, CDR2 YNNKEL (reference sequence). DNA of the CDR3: TGTGCCAGCAGCAAGATAGCGCAGACCTCCAACAATGAGCAGTTCTTC. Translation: CASSKIAQTSNNEQFF.

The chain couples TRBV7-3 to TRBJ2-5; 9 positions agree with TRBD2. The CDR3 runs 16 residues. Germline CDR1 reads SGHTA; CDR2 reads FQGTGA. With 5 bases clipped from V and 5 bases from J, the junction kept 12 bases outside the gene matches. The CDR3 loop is CASSPLTSGAGETQYF. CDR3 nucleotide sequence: TGTGCCAGCAGCCCGTTGACTAGCGGTGCAGGGGAGACCCAGTACTTC. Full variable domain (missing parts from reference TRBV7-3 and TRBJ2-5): GAGVSQTPSNKVTEKGKYVELRCDPISGHTALYWYRQSLGQGPEFLIYFQGTGAADDSGLPNDRFFAVRPEGSVSTLKIQRTERGDSAVYLCASSPLTSGAGETQYFGPGTRLLVL.

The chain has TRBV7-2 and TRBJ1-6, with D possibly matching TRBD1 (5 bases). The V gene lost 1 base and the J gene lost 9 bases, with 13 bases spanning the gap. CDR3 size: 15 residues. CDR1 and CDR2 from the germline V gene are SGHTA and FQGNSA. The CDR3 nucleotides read TGTGCCAGCAGCTTAGATAGGGGACTAGGTTCACCCCTCCACTTT. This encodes CASSLDRGLGSPLHF.

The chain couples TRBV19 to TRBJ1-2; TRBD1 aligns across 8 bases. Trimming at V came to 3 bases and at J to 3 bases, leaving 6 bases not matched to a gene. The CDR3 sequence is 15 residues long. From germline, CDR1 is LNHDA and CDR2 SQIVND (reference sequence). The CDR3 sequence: CASSILPDRDYGYTF. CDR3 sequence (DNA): TGTGCCAGTAGTATTCTCCCGGACAGGGACTATGGCTACACCTTC. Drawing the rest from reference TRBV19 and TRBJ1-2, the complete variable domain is DGGITQSPKYLFRKEGQNVTLSCEQNLNHDAMYWYRQDPGQGLRLIYYSQIVNDFQKGDIAEGYSVSREKKESFPLTVTSAQKNPTAFYLCASSILPDRDYGYTFGSGTRLTVV.

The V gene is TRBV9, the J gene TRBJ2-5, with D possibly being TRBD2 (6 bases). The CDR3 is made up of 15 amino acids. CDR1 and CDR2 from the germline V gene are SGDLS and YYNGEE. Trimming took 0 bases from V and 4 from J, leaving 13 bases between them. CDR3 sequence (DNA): TGTGCCAGCAGCGTAGCCCCCATCGGGGGAGAGACCCAGTACTTC. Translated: CASSVAPIGGETQYF.

CDR3 in DNA: TGTGCCAGCTCACCAATCCAGGATGAAAAACTGTTTTTT. Its protein is CASSPIQDEKLFF. The chain links TRBV18 to TRBJ1-4, with no clear D. The V end was cut by 2 bases, the J end by 6 bases, with 7 bases between. Germline V gene data show CDR1 as KGHSH and CDR2 as LQKENI. CDR3 size: 13 residues.

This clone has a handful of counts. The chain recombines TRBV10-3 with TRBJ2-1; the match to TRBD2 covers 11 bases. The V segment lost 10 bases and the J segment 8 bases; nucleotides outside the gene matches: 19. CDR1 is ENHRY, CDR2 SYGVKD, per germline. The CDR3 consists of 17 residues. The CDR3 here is CATSGPPTGLAGYEQFF. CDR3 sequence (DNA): TGTGCCACTTCGGGCCCCCCCACTGGACTAGCGGGCTATGAGCAGTTCTTC.

The CDR3 protein is CASSSLAGGTDTQYF. The CDR3 DNA is TGCGCCAGCAGCTCACTAGCGGGAGGCACAGATACGCAGTATTTT. The chain employs TRBV5-1 and TRBJ2-3, with TRBD2 matching over 11 bases. Germline V gene data show CDR1 as SGHRS and CDR2 as YFSETQ. With V trimmed by 3 bases and J by 1 base, 1 base remained unmatched. The CDR3 has 15 amino acids.

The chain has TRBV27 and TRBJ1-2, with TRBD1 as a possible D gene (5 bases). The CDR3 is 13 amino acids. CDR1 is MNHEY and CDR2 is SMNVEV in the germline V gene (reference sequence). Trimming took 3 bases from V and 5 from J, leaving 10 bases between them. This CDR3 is CASSFRGGYGYTF. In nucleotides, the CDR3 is TGTGCCAGCAGTTTTCGGGGGGGATATGGCTACACCTTC.

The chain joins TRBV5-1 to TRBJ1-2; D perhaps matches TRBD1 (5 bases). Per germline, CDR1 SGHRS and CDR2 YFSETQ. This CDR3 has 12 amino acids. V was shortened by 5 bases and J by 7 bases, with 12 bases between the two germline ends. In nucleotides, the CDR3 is TGCGCCAGCAGTTACGACAGTCTTGGCTACACCTTC. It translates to CASSYDSLGYTF.